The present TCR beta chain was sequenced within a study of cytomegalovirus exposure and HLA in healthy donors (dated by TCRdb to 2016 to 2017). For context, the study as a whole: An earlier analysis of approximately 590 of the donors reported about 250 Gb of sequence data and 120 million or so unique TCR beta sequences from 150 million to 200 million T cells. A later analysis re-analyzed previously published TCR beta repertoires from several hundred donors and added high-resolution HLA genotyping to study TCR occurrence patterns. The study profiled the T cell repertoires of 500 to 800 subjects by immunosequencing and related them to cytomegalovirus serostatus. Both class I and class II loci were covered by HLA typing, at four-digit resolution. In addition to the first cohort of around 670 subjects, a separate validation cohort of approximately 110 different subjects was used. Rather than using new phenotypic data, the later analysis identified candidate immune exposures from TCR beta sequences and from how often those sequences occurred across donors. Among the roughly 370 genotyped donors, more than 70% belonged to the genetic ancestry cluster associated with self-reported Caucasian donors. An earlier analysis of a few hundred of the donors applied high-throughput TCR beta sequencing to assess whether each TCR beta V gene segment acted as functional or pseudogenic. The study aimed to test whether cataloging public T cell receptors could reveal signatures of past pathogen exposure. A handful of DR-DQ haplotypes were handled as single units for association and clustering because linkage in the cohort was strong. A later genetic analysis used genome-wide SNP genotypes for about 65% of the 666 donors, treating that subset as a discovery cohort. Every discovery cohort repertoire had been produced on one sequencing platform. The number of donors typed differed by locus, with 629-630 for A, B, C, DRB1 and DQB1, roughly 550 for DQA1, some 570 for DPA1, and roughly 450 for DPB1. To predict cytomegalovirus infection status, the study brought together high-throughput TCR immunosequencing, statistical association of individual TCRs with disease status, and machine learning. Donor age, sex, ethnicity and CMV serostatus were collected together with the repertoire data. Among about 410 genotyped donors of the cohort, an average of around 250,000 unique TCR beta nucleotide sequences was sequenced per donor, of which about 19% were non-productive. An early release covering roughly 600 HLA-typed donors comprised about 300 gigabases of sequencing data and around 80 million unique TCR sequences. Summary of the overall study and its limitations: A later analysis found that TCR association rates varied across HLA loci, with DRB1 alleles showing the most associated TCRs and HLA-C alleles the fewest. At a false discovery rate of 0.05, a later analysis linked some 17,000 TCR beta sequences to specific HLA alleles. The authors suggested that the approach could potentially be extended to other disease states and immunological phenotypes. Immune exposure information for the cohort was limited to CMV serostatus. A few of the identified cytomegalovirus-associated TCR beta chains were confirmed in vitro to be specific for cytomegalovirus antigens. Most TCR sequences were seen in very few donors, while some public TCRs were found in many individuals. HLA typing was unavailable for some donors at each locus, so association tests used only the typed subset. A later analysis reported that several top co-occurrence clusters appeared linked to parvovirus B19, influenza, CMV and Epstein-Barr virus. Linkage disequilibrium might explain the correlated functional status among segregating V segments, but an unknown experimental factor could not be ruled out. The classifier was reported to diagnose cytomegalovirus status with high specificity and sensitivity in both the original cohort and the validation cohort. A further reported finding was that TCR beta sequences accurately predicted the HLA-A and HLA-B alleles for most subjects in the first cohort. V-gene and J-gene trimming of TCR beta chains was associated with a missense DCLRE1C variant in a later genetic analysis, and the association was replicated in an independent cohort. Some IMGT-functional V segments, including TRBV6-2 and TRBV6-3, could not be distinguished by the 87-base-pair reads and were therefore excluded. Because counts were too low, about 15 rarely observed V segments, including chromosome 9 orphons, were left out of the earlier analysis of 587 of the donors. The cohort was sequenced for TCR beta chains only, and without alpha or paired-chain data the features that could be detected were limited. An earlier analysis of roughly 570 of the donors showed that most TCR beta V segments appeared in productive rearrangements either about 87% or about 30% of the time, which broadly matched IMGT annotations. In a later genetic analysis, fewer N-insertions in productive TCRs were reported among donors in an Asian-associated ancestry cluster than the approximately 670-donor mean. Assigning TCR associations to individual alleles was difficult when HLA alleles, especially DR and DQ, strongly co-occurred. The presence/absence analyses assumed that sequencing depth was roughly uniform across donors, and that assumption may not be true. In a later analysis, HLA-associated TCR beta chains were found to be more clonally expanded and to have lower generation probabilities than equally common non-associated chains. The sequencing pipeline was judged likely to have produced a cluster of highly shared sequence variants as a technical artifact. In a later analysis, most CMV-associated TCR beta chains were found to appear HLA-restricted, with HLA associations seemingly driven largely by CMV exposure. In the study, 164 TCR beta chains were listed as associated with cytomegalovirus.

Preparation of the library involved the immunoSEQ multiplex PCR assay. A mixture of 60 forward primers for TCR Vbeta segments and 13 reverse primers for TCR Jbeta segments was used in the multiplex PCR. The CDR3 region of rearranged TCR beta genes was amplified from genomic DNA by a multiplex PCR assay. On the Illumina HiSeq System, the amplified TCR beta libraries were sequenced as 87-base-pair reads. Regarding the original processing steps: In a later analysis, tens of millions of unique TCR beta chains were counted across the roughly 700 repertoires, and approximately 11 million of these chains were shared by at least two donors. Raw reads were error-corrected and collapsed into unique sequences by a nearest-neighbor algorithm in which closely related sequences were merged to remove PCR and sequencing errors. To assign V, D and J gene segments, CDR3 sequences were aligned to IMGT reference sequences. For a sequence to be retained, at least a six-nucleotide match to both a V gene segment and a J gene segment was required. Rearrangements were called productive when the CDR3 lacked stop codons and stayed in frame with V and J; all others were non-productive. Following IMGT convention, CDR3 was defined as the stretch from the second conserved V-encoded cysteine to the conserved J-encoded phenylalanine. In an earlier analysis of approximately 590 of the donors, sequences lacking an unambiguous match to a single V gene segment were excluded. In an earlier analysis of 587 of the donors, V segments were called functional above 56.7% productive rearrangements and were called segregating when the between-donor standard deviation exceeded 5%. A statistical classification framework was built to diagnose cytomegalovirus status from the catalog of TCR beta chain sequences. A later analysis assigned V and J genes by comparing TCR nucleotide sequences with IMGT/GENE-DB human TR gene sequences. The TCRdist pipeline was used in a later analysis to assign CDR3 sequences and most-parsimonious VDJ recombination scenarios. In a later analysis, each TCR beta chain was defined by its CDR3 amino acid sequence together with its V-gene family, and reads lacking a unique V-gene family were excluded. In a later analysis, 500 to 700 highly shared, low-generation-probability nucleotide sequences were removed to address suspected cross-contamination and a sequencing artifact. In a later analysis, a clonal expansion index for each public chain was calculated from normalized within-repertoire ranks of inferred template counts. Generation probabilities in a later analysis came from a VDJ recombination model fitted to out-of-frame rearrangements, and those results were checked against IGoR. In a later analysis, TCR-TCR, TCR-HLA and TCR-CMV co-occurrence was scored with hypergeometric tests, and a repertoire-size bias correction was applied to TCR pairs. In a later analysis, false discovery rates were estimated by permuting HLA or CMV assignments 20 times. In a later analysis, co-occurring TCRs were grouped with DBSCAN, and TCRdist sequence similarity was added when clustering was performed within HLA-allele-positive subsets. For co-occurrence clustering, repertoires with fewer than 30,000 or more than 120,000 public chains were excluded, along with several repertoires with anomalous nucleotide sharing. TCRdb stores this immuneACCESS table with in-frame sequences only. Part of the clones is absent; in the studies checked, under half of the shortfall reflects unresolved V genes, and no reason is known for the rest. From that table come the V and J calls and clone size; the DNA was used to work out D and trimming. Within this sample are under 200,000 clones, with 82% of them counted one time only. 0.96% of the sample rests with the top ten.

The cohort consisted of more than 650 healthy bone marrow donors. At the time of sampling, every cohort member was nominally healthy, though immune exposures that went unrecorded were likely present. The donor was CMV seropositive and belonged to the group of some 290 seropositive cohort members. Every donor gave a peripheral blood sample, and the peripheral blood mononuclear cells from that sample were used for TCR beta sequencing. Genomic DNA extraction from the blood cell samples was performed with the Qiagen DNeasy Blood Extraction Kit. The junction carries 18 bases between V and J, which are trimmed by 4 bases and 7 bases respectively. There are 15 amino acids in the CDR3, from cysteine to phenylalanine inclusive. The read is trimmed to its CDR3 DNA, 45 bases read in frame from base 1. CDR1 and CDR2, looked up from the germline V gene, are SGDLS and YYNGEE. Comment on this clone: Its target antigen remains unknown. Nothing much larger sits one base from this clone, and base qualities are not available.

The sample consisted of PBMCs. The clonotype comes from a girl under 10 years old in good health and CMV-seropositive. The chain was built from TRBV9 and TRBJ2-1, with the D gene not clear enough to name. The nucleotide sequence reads TGTGCCAGCAGCCTGGCAGTTTCTAGTGTAAATGAGCAGTTCTTC. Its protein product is CASSLAVSSVNEQFF.